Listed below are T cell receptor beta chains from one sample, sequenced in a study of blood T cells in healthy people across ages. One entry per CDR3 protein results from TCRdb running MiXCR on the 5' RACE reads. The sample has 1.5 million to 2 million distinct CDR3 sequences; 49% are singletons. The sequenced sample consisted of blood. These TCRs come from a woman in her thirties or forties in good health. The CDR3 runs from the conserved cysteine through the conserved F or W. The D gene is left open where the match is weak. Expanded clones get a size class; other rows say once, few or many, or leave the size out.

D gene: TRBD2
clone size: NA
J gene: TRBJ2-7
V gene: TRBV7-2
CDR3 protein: CASRLAGEDEQYF
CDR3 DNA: TGTGCCAGCAGACTAGCGGGGGAGGACGAGCAGTACTTC

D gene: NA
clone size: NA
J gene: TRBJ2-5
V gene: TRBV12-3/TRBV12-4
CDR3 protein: CASSFRGKGTQYF
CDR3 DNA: TGTGCCAGCAGTTTCCGGGGGAAGGGGACCCAGTACTTC

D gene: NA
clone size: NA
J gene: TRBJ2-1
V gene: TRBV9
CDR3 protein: CASSVDMRRVSNEQFF
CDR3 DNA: TGTGCCAGCAGCGTGGATATGCGGCGGGTTAGCAATGAGCAGTTCTTC

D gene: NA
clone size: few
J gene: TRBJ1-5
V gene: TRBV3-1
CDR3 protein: CASSPAPVGSNQPQHF
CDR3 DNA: TGTGCCAGCAGCCCCGCCCCTGTGGGTAGCAATCAGCCCCAGCATTTT

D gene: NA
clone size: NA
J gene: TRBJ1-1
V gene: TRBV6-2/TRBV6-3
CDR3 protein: CASIQDLMNTEAFF
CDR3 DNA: TGTGCCAGCATACAGGACCTGATGAACACTGAAGCTTTCTTT

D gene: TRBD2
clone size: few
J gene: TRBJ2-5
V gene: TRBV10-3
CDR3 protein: CAISGGLASETQYF
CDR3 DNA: TGTGCCATCAGTGGGGGACTAGCATCAGAGACCCAGTACTTC

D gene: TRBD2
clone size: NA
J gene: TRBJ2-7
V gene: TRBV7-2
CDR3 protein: CASSLGGWTSGGGYEQYF
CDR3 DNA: TGTGCCAGCAGCTTAGGGGGTTGGACTAGCGGGGGTGGCTACGAGCAGTACTTC

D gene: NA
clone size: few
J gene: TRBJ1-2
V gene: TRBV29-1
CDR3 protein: CSVPKGSGREDLYGYTF
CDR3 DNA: TGCAGCGTCCCAAAGGGGTCAGGGCGGGAGGACCTCTATGGCTACACCTTC

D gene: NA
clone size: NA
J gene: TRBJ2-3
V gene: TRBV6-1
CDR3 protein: CASSVKGPDTQYF
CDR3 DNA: TGTGCCAGCAGTGTAAAGGGCCCAGATACGCAGTATTTT

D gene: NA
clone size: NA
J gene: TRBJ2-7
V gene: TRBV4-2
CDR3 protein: CASSQERYTEQYF
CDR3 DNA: TGTGCCAGCAGCCAAGAAAGGTACACGGAGCAGTACTTC

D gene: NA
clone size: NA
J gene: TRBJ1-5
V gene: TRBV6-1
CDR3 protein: CASSVPVYQPQHF
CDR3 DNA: TGTGCCAGCAGTGTTCCGGTGTATCAGCCCCAGCATTTT

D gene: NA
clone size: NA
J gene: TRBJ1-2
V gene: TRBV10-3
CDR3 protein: CAIRANGQSTNYGYTF
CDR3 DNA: TGTGCCATCAGGGCGAACGGACAGTCGACTAACTATGGCTACACCTTC

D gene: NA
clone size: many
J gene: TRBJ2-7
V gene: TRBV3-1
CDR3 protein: CASSQDVSSYEQYF
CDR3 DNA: TGTGCCAGCAGCCAAGATGTCAGCTCCTACGAGCAGTACTTC

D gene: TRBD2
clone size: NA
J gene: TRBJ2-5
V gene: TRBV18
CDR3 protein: CASSAIAGGTQETQYF
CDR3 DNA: TGTGCCAGCTCGGCGATAGCGGGGGGGACCCAAGAGACCCAGTACTTC

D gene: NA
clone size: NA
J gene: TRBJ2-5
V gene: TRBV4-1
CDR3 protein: CASSQEWKNQPEAQYF
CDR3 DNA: TGCGCCAGCAGCCAAGAATGGAAGAACCAGCCCGAGGCCCAGTACTTC

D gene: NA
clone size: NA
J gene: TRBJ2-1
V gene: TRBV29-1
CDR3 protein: CSVAGDVDNEQFF
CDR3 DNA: TGCAGCGTTGCTGGGGACGTGGACAATGAGCAGTTCTTC

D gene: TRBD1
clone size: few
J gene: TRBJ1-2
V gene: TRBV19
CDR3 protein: CASSTGGFYGYTF
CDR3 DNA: TGTGCCAGCTCCACAGGGGGTTTCTATGGCTACACCTTC

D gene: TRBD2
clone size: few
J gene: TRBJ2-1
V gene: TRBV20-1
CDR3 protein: CSAIPGLGSRRAYNEQFF
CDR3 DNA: TGCAGTGCCATTCCGGGACTAGGAAGTCGAAGGGCCTACAATGAGCAGTTCTTC

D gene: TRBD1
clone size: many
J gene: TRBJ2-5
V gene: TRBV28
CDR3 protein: CASSSPGQGVETQYF
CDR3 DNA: TGTGCCAGCAGTTCACCGGGACAGGGGGTAGAGACCCAGTACTTC

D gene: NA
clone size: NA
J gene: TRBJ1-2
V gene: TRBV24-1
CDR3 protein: CATSDRTEDGYTF
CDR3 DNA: TGTGCCACCAGTGACAGGACAGAGGATGGCTACACCTTC

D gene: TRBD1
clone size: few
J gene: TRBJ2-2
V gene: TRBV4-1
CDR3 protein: CASSSPVGQGAGELFF
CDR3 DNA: TGCGCCAGCAGTTCCCCCGTGGGACAGGGGGCCGGGGAGCTGTTTTTT

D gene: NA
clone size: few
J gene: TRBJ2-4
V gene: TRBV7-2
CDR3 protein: CASSSSRGDIQYF
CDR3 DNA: TGTGCCAGCAGCTCCTCCCGGGGAGACATTCAGTACTTC

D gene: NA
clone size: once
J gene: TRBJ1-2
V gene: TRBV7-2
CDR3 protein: CASSSRQATNYGYTF
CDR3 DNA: TGTGCCAGCAGCTCACGACAGGCTACTAACTATGGCTACACCTTC

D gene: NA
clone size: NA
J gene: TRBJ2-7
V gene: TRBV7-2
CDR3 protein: CASSKPIQGTYEQYF
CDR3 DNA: TGTGCCAGCAGCAAGCCCATTCAGGGTACCTACGAGCAGTACTTC

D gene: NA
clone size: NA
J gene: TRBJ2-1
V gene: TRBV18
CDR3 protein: CASSPRQVDSSYNEQFF
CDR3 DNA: TGTGCCAGCTCACCGAGACAGGTAGATAGCTCCTACAATGAGCAGTTCTTC

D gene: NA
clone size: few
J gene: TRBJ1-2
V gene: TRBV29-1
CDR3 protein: CSAEDSFNYGYTF
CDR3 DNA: TGCAGCGCAGAGGACAGTTTTAACTATGGCTACACCTTC

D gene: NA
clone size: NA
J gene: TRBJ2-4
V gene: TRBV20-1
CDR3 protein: CSPRGADIQYF
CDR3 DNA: TGCAGCCCCCGGGGGGCGGACATTCAGTACTTC

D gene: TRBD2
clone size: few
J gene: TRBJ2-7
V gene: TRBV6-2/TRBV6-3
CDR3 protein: CASSYQDSGAPQTEQYF
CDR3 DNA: TGTGCCAGCAGTTACCAGGATAGCGGGGCCCCCCAAACCGAGCAGTACTTC

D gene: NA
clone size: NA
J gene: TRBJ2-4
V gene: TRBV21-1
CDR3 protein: CASSKKRMGTVTPKNIQYF
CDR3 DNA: TGTGCCAGCAGCAAAAAGAGGATGGGGACAGTCACACCCAAAAACATTCAGTACTTC

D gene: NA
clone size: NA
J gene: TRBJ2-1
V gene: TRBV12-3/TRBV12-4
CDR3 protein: CASSFGLGLDSSSYNEQFF
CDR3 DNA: TGTGCCAGCAGTTTTGGTCTAGGATTGGACAGTAGCTCCTACAATGAGCAGTTCTTC

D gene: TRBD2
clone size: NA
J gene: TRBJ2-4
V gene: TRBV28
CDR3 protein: CASSSSGTAKNIQYF
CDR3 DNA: TGTGCCAGCAGTTCTAGCGGGACAGCCAAAAACATTCAGTACTTC

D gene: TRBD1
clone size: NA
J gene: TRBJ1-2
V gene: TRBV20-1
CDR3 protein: CSAFLGGQGINYGYTF
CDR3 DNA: TGCAGTGCTTTCCTTGGCGGACAGGGGATTAACTATGGCTACACCTTC

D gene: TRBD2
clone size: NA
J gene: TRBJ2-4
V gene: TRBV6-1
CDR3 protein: CASRKAGIIAKNIQYF
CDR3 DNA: TGTGCCAGCAGAAAAGCGGGGATCATAGCCAAAAACATTCAGTACTTC

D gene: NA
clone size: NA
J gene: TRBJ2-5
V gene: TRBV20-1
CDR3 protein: CSALITGPSQYF
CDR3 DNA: TGCAGTGCTTTGATAACAGGTCCGTCCCAGTACTTC

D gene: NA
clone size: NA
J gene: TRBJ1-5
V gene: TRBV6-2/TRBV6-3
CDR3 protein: CASSLLRHSNQPQHF
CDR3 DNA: TGTGCCAGCAGTCTCCTTCGACACAGCAATCAGCCCCAGCATTTT

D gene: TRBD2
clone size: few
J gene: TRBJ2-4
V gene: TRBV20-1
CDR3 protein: CSPGGGGGIKNIQYF
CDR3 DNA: TGCAGCCCCGGAGGCGGGGGGGGCATCAAAAACATTCAGTACTTC

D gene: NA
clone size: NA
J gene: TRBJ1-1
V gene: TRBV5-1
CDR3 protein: CASSFQDGASEAFF
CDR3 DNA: TGCGCCAGCAGCTTTCAGGACGGGGCTTCTGAAGCTTTCTTT

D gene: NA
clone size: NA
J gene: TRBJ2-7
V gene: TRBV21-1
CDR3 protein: CASSKWGGESHEQYF
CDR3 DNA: TGTGCCAGCAGCAAATGGGGGGGCGAGAGCCACGAGCAGTACTTC

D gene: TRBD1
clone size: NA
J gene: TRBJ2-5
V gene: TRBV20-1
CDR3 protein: CSARGQGFSETQYF
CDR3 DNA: TGCAGTGCTAGGGGACAGGGTTTCTCAGAGACCCAGTACTTC

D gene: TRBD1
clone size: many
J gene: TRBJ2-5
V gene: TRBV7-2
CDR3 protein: CASSLAGQVQETQYF
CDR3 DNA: TGTGCCAGCAGCTTAGCGGGACAGGTTCAAGAGACCCAGTACTTC

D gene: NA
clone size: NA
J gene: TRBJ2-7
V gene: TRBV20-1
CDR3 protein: CSASRQDSYEQYF
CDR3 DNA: TGCAGTGCTAGCAGACAGGACTCCTACGAGCAGTACTTC

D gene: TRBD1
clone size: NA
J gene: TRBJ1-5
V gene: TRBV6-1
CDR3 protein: CASMGRQGLSNQPQHF
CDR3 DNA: TGTGCCAGCATGGGGCGACAGGGCTTAAGCAATCAGCCCCAGCATTTT

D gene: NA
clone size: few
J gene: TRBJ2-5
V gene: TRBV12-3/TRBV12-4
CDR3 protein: CASSLSSLMETQYF
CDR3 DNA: TGTGCCAGCAGTTTGTCTAGTCTTATGGAGACCCAGTACTTC

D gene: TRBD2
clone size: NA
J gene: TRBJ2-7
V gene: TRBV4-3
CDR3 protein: CASSLGLAGGLSSYNEQYF
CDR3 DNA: TGCGCCAGCAGCCTAGGACTAGCGGGGGGCCTGAGCTCCTACAATGAGCAGTACTTC

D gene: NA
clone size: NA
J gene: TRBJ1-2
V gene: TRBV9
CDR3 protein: CASSGVRDFGYGYTF
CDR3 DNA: TGTGCCAGCAGCGGAGTCAGGGACTTCGGCTATGGCTACACCTTC

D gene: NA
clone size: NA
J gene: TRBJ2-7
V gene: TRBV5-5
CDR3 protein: CASSLGQARVEQYF
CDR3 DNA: TGTGCCAGCAGCTTGGGCCAGGCGCGCGTCGAGCAGTACTTC